This TCR beta chain was identified during a study of blood T cell repertoires in COVID-19. Study information: Collection of acute and convalescent COVID-19 samples took place in the United States, Italy and Spain. The analysed material was cDNA or gDNA that came from T cells, B-cell-depleted T cells, or PBMCs.

The CDR3 covers 14 residues. The ends were cut back, 0 bases at V and 7 bases at J, with 10 bases in the middle. Germline CDR1 is SGHNT and CDR2 is YYREEE (reference sequence). A few counts support this clone. Original data processing: For nucleated cells, counts were estimated from reference gene primer amplification. The repertoire was sequenced with immunoSEQ multiplex PCR; TCRdb's copy has only in-frame clones and lacks some. V and J calls plus clone size are reproduced from that table; the DNA served to infer D and trimming. The sample yields approximately 90,000 clones, over 75% seen once. The rearrangement uses TRBV5-4 and TRBJ1-4; D is ambiguous. The sequence was collected from an elderly woman with acute or convalescent COVID-19. The specimen was peripheral blood. CDR3: CASSLAGGFEKLFF. The CDR3 DNA follows: TGTGCCAGCAGCTTGGCGGGAGGATTTGAAAAACTGTTTTTT.